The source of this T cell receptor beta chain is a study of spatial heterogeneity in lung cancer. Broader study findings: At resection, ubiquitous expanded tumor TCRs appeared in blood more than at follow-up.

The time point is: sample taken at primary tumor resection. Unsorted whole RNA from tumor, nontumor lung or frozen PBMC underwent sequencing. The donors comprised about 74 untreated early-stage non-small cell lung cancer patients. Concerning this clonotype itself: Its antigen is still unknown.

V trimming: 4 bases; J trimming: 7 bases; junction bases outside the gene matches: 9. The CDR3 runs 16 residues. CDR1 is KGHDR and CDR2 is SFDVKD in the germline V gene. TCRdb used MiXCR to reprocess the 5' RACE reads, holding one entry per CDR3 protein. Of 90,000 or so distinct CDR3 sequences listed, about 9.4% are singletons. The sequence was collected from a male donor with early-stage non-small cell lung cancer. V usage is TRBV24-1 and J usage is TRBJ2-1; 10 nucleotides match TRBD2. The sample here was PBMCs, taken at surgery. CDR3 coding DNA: TGTGCCACCAGTGACCCTAGCGGGAGTCGAAAGAATGAGCAGTTCTTC. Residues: CATSDPSGSRKNEQFF.